The 16 T cell receptor beta chains in this list originate from one sample, sequenced in a study of cytomegalovirus exposure and HLA in healthy donors. The PCR made use of 60 Vbeta and 13 Jbeta primers. TCRdb's copy holds only in-frame clones and misses some; the assay was immunoSEQ multiplex PCR. The profile shows approximately 100,000 clones, approximately 81% of them singletons. The specimen sequenced was PBMCs. All receptors come from a woman aged 40-49 years in good health and CMV-seropositive.

This chain links TRBV19 with TRBJ2-1; tentatively, D is TRBD2 (6 bases). CDR1 is LNHDA and CDR2 is SQIVND in the germline V gene (reference sequence). The CDR3 totals 15 residues. The germline V and J ends were trimmed by 7 bases and 8 bases, with 21 bases remaining between them. The CDR3 DNA sequence: TGTGCCAGTAACCTCGGGAGTGTACCCCCTTATGAGCAGTTCTTC. It codes for CASNLGSVPPYEQFF.

On this clone itself: A read error may produce the germline difference seen at one junction end. The chain combines TRBV4-1 with TRBJ2-7, with a possible D match to TRBD2 (5 bases). The germline gives CDR1 MGHRA, CDR2 YSYEKL. The CDR3 is made up of 15 amino acids. The CDR3 DNA follows: TGCGCCAGCGGCCAAGAGGGCCTTCAATCCAGCGAGCAGTACTTC. Translated: CASGQEGLQSSEQYF.

CDR3 amino acids: CASSVGTKGEQYF. The DNA of the CDR3 is TGCGCCAGCAGTGTCGGGACTAAGGGCGAGCAGTACTTC. The chain has TRBV10-2 and TRBJ2-7; TRBD2 matches at 7 bases. The germline V gene encodes CDR1 WSHSY and CDR2 SAAADI. The junction had 6 bases not matched to a gene; V was cut back by 4 bases and J by 6 bases. The CDR3 totals 13 residues.

The CDR3 region is CASSPSTANTGELFF. CDR3 in DNA: TGCGCCAGCAGCCCCTCCACAGCGAACACCGGGGAGCTGTTTTTT. This chain joins TRBV5-1 and TRBJ2-2; no clear D gene. The V end was cut by 4 bases, the J end by 0 bases, with 10 bases between. Looked up from germline, CDR1 is SGHRS and CDR2 is YFSETQ. This CDR3 has 15 amino acids.

The CDR3 loop reads CASSPGDGSYNEQFF. The CDR3 DNA reads as TGTGCCAGCAGCCCAGGGGATGGTTCCTACAATGAGCAGTTCTTC. The chain joins TRBV5-4 to TRBJ2-1, with a possible D match to TRBD1 (6 bases). The CDR3 totals 15 residues. Germline V gene sequence: CDR1 SGHNT, CDR2 YYREEE (reference sequence). Trimming pared 4 bases from V and 1 base from J, leaving 12 bases between.

As for this clone: Mismatch with germline at one junction end may stem from a read error. Here the CDR3 reads CSSSLAGLAGGRNEQYF. In nucleotides, the CDR3 is TGTTCCAGCAGCTTAGCGGGACTAGCGGGAGGCAGGAACGAGCAGTACTTC. The chain uses TRBV7-9 and TRBJ2-7, with 15 nucleotides matching TRBD2. Germline V CDR1 and CDR2: SEHNR, FQNEAQ (reference sequence). The CDR3 is 17 amino acids.

The CDR3 DNA reads as TGTGCCAGCAGTTACTCGGGTAGCGGGAGTGGGAATGAGCAGTTCTTC. Protein sequence: CASSYSGSGSGNEQFF. The chain carries TRBV6-6 and TRBJ2-1, with TRBD2 matching 9 bases. This CDR3 spans 16 amino acids. Germline V gene data show CDR1 as MNHNY and CDR2 as SVGAGI (reference sequence). After removal of 0 bases from V and 7 bases from J, the junction contained 7 bases not matched to a gene.

The J gene is TRBJ2-7, the V gene TRBV15; TRBD2 might be the D (5 bases). The CDR3 is made up of 14 amino acids. Between the trimmed V and J ends, which lost 0 bases and 4 bases, there was a span of 10 bases. From germline, CDR1 is LNHNV and CDR2 YYDKDF (reference sequence). CDR3 sequence: CATSRDLRGYEQYF. Here the CDR3 DNA reads TGTGCCACCAGCAGAGATCTTCGGGGTTACGAGCAGTACTTC.

The chain couples TRBV5-6 to TRBJ1-5; weak D call: TRBD1 (6 bases). Germline CDR1 reads SGHDT; CDR2 reads YYEEEE. V gave up 2 bases and J gave up 8 bases, with 8 bases separating them. The CDR3 covers 12 residues. CDR3 nucleotides: TGTGCCAGCAGCTTAGGGGGTGAGCCCCAGCATTTT. It translates to CASSLGGEPQHF.

The J gene is TRBJ2-7, the V gene TRBV27; D gene unclear. CDR3 size: 14 residues. With 3 bases removed from V and 0 bases from J, the gap between germline ends came to 9 bases. The germline gives CDR1 MNHEY, CDR2 SMNVEV (reference sequence). This CDR3 is CASSFDGYSYEQYF. The CDR3 nucleotides read TGTGCCAGCAGTTTCGACGGGTACTCCTACGAGCAGTACTTC.

The rearrangement uses TRBV6-5 and TRBJ2-7; tentative D call: TRBD2 (6 bases). V was pared by 2 bases and J by 3 bases, with 17 bases between. Germline V gene lookup returns CDR1 MNHEY and CDR2 SVGAGI. This CDR3 comprises 16 residues. The CDR3 coding sequence is TGTGCCAGCAGTTACGACCGGAGGGGACCTAACTACGAGCAGTACTTC. Translating gives CASSYDRRGPNYEQYF.

CDR3 sequence (DNA): TGTGCCAGCGGGACAGGGGGCAGCTCCTACGAGCAGTACTTC. This translates into CASGTGGSSYEQYF. The rearrangement uses TRBV5-4 and TRBJ2-7; 12 bases line up with TRBD1. The CDR3 has 14 residues. CDR1 and CDR2 from the germline V gene are SGHNT and YYREEE (reference sequence). The trim removed 7 bases at V and 0 bases at J, leaving 2 bases unmatched.

The V and J genes are TRBV28 and TRBJ2-3; unclear D gene. This CDR3 comprises 13 residues. V was trimmed by 4 bases and J by 3 bases, leaving 8 bases between them. Germline CDR1 MDHEN, CDR2 SYDVKM. DNA of the CDR3: TGTGCCAGCAGTTCCGAGGAGACAGATACGCAGTATTTT. The encoded protein is CASSSEETDTQYF. The whole variable domain, filled in from reference TRBV28 and TRBJ2-3, reads DVKVTQSSRYLVKRTGEKVFLECVQDMDHENMFWYRQDPGLGLRLIYFSYDVKMKEKGDIPEGYSVSREKKERFSLILESASTNQTSMYLCASSSEETDTQYFGPGTRLTVL.

The gene calls are TRBV9 and TRBJ2-7; 10 bases map to TRBD2. The germline V gene has CDR1 SGDLS and CDR2 YYNGEE. J lost 7 bases, V lost 0 bases, and 10 bases had no gene match. The CDR3 is 16 residues long. This CDR3 reads CASSVEASGRSGEQYF. As DNA, the CDR3 is TGTGCCAGCAGCGTAGAGGCTAGCGGGAGATCGGGAGAGCAGTACTTC.

The chain has TRBV2 and TRBJ2-1, with a weak D call TRBD1 (7 bases). This CDR3 region has 14 residues. V was shortened by 3 bases and J by 12 bases, with 18 bases between the two germline ends. The V gene's germline CDR1 is SNHLY and CDR2 FYNNEI. The CDR3 sequence is CASSDRDSGGVQFF. For the CDR3, the DNA is TGTGCCAGCAGTGACCGGGACAGCGGCGGGGTGCAGTTCTTC.

The chain recombines TRBV5-5 with TRBJ1-1; no definite D call. V was pared by 3 bases and J by 5 bases, with 14 bases between. In germline, CDR1 is SGHKS, CDR2 YYEKEE (reference sequence). The CDR3 has 14 amino acids. The CDR3 nucleotides read TGTGCCAGCAGCTCTGCCCTAATGCGAACTGAAGCTTTCTTT. This translates into CASSSALMRTEAFF.